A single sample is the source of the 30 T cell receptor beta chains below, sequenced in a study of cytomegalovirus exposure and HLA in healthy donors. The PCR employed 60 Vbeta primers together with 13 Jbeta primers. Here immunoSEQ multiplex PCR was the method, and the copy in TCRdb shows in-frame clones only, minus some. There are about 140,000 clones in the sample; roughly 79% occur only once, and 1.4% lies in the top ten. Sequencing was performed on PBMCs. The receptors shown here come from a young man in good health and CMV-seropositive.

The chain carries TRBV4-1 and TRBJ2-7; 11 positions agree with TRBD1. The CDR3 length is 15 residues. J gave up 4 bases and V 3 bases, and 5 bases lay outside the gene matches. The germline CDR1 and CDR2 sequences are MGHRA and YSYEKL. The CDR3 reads CASSQGTGGTYEQYF. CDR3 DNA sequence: TGCGCCAGCAGCCAGGGGACAGGGGGGACGTACGAGCAGTACTTC.

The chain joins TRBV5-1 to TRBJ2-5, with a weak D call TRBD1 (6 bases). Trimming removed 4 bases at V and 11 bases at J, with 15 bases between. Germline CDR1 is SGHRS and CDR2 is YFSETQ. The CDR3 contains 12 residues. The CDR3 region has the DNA TGCGCCAGCAGCCTGTCACGGGACAAACAGTACTTC. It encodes CASSLSRDKQYF.

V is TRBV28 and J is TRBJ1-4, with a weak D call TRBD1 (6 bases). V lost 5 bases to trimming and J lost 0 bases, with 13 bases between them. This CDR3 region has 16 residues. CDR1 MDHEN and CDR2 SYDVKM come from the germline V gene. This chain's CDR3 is CASSTDRIATNEKLFF. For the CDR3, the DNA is TGTGCCAGCAGTACTGACAGGATTGCAACTAATGAAAAACTGTTTTTT. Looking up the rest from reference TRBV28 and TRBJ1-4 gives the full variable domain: DVKVTQSSRYLVKRTGEKVFLECVQDMDHENMFWYRQDPGLGLRLIYFSYDVKMKEKGDIPEGYSVSREKKERFSLILESASTNQTSMYLCASSTDRIATNEKLFFGSGTQLSVL.

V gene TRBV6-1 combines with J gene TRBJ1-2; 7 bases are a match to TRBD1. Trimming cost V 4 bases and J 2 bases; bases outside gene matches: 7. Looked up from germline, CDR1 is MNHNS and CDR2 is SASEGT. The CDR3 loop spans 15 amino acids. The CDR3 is CASSVRQGANYGYTF. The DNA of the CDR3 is TGTGCCAGCAGTGTCAGACAGGGCGCCAACTATGGCTACACCTTC.

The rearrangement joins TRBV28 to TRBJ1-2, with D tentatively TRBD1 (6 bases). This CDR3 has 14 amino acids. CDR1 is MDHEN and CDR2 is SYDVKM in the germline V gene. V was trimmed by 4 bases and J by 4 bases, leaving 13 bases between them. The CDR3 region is CASSSSTGIYGYTF. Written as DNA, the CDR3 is TGTGCCAGCAGTTCCTCCACAGGGATCTATGGCTACACCTTC.

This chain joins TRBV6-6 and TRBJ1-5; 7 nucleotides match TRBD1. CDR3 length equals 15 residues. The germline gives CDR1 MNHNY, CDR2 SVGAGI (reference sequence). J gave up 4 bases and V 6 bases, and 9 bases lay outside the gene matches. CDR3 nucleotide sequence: TGTGCCAGCAGCGAGACAGGGAAAAGAAATCAGCCCCAGCATTTT. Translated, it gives CASSETGKRNQPQHF.

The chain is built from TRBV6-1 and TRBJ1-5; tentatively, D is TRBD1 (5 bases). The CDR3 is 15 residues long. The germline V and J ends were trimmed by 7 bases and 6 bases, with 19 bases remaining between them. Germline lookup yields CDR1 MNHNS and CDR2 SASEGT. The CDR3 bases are TGTGCCAGCACCCTGGGCCTACTGGGGGGTCAGCCCCAGCATTTT. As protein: CASTLGLLGGQPQHF.

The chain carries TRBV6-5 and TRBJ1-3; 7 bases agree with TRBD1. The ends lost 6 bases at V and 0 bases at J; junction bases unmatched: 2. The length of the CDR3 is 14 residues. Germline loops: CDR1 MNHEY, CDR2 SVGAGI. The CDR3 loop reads CASRGTVSGNTIYF. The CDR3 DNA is TGTGCCAGCAGAGGGACAGTCTCTGGAAACACCATATATTTT.

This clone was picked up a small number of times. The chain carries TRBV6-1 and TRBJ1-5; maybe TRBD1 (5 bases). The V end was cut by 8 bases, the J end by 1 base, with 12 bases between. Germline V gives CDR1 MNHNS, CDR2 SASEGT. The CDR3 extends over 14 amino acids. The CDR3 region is CASSRTSSNQPQHF. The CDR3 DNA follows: TGTGCCAGCTCCAGGACATCGAGCAATCAGCCCCAGCATTTT.

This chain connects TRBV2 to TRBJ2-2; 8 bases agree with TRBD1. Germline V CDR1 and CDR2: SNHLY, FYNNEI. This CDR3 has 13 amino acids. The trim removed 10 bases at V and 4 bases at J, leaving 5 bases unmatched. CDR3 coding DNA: TGTGCCATTTACAGGGGGTCCACCGGGGAGCTGTTTTTT. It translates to CAIYRGSTGELFF. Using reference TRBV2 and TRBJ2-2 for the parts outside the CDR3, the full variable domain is EPEVTQTPSHQVTQMGQEVILRCVPISNHLYFYWYRQILGQKVEFLVSFYNNEISEKSEIFDDQFSVERPDGSNFTLKIRSTKLEDSAMYFCAIYRGSTGELFFGEGSRLTVL.

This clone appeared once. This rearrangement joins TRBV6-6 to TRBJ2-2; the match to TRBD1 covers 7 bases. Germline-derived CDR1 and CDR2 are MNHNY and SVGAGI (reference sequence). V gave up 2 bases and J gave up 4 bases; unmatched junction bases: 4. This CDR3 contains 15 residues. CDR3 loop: CASSYPGTATGELFF. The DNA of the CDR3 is TGTGCCAGCAGTTACCCCGGGACAGCCACCGGGGAGCTGTTTTTT.

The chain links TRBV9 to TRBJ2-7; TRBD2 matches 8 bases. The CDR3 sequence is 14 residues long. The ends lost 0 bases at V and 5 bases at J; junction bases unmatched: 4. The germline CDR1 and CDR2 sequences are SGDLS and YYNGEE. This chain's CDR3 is CASSVAPGGNEQYF. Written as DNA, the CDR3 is TGTGCCAGCAGCGTAGCTCCGGGGGGGAACGAGCAGTACTTC.

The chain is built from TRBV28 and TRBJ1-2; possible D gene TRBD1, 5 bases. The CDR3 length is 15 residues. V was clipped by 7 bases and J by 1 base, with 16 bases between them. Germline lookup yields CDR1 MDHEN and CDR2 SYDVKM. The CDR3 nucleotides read TGTGCCAGCAACCCTGGGGCAGGTCGTAACTATGGCTACACCTTC. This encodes CASNPGAGRNYGYTF.

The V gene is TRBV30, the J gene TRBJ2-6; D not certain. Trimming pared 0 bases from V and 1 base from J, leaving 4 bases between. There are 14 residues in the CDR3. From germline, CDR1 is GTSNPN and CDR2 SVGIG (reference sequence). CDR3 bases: TGTGCCTGGAGTGTTATGTCTGGGGCCAACGTCCTGACTTTC. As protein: CAWSVMSGANVLTF.

The CDR3 protein is CASSTTGLAGLWGANVLTF. CDR3 coding DNA: TGTGCCAGTAGTACCACGGGGCTAGCGGGACTCTGGGGGGCCAACGTCCTGACTTTC. V usage is TRBV19 and J usage is TRBJ2-6; 9 bases match TRBD2. CDR1 LNHDA and CDR2 SQIVND come from the germline V gene (reference sequence). The ends lost 4 bases at V and 4 bases at J; junction bases unmatched: 14. The length of the CDR3 is 19 residues.

As DNA, the CDR3 is TGTGCCATCAGTGCGGACAGGGGGTCCTACGAGCAGTACTTC. As protein: CAISADRGSYEQYF. V gene TRBV10-3 combines with J gene TRBJ2-7; TRBD1 aligns across 10 bases. V lost 4 bases and J lost 1; bases outside the gene matches: 1. The germline V gene has CDR1 ENHRY and CDR2 SYGVKD. CDR3 length equals 14 residues.

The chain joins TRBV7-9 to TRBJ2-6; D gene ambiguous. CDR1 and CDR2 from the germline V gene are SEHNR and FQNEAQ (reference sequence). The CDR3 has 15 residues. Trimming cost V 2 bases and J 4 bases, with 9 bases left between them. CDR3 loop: CASSLRGSGANVLTF. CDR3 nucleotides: TGTGCCAGCAGCTTAAGAGGTTCAGGGGCCAACGTCCTGACTTTC.

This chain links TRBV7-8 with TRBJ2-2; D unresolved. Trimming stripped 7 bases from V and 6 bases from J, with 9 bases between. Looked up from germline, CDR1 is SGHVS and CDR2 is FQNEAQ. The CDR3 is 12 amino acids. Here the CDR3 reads CASTQTSGELFF. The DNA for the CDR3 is TGTGCCAGCACCCAAACATCCGGGGAGCTGTTTTTT.

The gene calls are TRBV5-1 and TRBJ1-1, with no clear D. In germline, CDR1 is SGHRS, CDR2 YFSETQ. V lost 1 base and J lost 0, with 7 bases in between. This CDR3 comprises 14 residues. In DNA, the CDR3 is TGCGCCAGCAGCTTGACACAGTTGAACACTGAAGCTTTCTTT. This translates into CASSLTQLNTEAFF.

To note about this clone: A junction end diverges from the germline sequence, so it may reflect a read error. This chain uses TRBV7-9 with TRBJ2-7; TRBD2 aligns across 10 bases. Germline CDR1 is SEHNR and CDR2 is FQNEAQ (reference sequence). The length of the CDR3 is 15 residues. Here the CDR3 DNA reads TGTTCCAGCAGCTTAGCGAGCGGGGGGGGGTACGAGCAGTACTTC. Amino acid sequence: CSSSLASGGGYEQYF.

The CDR3, as DNA: TGCGCCAGCAGCCCCACAGGGGGCCGAGCCAAAAACATTCAGTACTTC. As protein: CASSPTGGRAKNIQYF. The rearrangement joins TRBV5-1 to TRBJ2-4; the match to TRBD1 covers 9 bases. Germline V CDR1 and CDR2: SGHRS, YFSETQ. The V and J ends lost 4 bases and 0 bases, in that order; junction bases with no gene match: 5. This CDR3 region has 16 residues.

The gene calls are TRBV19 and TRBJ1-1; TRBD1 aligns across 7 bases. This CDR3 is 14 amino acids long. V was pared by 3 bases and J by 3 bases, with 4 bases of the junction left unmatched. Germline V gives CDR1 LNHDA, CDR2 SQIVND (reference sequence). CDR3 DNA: TGTGCCAGTAGTATCGGACAGGCGGACACTGAAGCTTTCTTT. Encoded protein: CASSIGQADTEAFF.

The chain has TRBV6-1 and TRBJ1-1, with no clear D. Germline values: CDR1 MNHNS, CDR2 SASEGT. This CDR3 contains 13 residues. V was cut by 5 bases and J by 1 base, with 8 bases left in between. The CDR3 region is CASSLEQNTEAFF. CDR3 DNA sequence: TGTGCCAGCAGTCTAGAGCAGAACACTGAAGCTTTCTTT.

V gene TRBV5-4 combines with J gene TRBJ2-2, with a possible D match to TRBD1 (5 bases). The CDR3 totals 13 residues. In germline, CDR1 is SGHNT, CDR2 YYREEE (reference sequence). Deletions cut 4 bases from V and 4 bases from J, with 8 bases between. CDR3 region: CASSTGRTGELFF. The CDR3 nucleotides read TGTGCCAGCAGCACAGGTCGCACCGGGGAGCTGTTTTTT.

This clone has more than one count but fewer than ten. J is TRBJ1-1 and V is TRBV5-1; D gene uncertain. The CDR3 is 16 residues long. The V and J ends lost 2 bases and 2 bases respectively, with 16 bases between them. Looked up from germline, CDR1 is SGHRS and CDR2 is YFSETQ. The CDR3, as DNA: TGCGCCAGCAGCTTCGATGTTGAGGCGGTTAACACTGAAGCTTTCTTT. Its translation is CASSFDVEAVNTEAFF. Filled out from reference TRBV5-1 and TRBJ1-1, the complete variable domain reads KAGVTQTPRYLIKTRGQQVTLSCSPISGHRSVSWYQQTPGQGLQFLFEYFSETQRNKGNFPGRFSGRQFSNSRSEMNVSTLELGDSALYLCASSFDVEAVNTEAFFGQGTRLTVV.

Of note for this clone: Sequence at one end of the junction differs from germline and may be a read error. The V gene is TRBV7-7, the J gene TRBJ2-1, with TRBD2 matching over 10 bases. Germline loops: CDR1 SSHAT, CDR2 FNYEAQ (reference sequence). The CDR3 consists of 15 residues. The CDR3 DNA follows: TGTGCTAGCAGCCCTTCTAGCGGGGGACGCAATGAGCAGTTCTTC. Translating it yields CASSPSSGGRNEQFF.

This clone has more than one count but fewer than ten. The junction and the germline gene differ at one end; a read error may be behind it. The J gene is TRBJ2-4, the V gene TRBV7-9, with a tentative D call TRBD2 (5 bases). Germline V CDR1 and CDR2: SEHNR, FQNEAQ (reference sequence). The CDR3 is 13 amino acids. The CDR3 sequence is CSSSHDYQNIQYF. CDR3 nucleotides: TGTTCCAGCAGCCACGACTACCAAAACATTCAGTACTTC.

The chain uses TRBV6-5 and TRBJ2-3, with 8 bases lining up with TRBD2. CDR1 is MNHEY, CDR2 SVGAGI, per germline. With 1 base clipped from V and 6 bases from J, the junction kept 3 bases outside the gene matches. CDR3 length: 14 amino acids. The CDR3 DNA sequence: TGTGCCAGCAGTTACTTCGGGGGGGCGGATACGCAGTATTTT. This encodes CASSYFGGADTQYF.

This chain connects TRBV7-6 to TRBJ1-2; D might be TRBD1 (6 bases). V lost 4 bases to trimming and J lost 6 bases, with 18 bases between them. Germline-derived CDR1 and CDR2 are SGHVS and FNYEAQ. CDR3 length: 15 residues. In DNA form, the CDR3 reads TGTGCCAGCAGCTACCGACCCGGACAGTATGATGGCTACACCTTC. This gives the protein CASSYRPGQYDGYTF. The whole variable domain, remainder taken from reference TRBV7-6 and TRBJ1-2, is GAGVSQSPRYKVTKRGQDVALRCDPISGHVSLYWYRQALGQGPEFLTYFNYEAQQDKSGLPNDRFSAERPEGSISTLTIQRTEQRDSAMYRCASSYRPGQYDGYTFGSGTRLTVV.

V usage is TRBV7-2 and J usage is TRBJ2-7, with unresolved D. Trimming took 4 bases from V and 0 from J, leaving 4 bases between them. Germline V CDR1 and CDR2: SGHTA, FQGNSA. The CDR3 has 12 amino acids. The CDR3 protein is CASSSSSYEQYF. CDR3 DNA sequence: TGTGCCAGCAGCTCGAGCTCCTACGAGCAGTACTTC.